This T cell receptor beta chain is drawn from a study of cytomegalovirus exposure and HLA in healthy donors. The CDR3 is made up of 18 amino acids. The germline V gene has CDR1 SGHRS and CDR2 YFSETQ. V dropped 3 bases and J dropped 0; count of bases not matched to a gene: 11. 13 Jbeta primers and 60 Vbeta primers were used for the PCR. The protocol was immunoSEQ multiplex PCR, while the TCRdb copy is restricted to in-frame clones and leaves out a portion. The data contain 100,000 to 150,000 clones, approximately 78% of them singletons. The rearrangement links TRBV5-1 to TRBJ2-7; 11 bases fit TRBD2. Sequencing was carried out using PBMCs. This receptor was obtained from a young man in good health and CMV-seropositive. The CDR3 DNA follows: TGCGCCAGCAGCTCCCCCCCGGGACTAGCGGCCAACTCCTACGAGCAGTACTTC. Protein: CASSSPPGLAANSYEQYF.